The sample holds a few counts of the clone carrying this T cell receptor beta chain. Its antigen remains unidentified. These gene names are mouse names. The sequence runs out 4 residues before the end of the CDR3; the remainder is reconstructed from the germline J gene. The same CDR3 is also encoded by other DNA sequences in this sample. Cutaneous lymph nodes were pooled and cells sorted by CD4, CD8alpha, NKG2D, NKG2ACE and more. This record belongs to a study of CD8+ T cells in alopecia areata. General study findings and limits: Tissue-resident alphabeta T cells belonging to normal skin likewise get sequenced within scalp specimens.

The CDR3 is made up of 15 amino acids. V dropped 3 bases and J dropped 3; count of bases not matched to a gene: 4. CDR1 is NSHNY and CDR2 is SYGAGN in the germline V gene. RNA was extracted and reverse transcribed into cDNA as the sequencing template. Libraries were prepared by immunoSEQ multiplex PCR; TCRdb keeps only in-frame clonotypes and omits some of them. The profile covers more than 250,000 clones, none occurring a single time. This clonotype originated in a C3H/HeJ mouse with alopecia areata. The mouse strain carries the MHC haplotype H2-k. Sequences were obtained from CD4+ T cells sorted from a lymph node. This chain links TRBV13-1 with TRBJ2-1; 9 bases agree with TRBD2. The sequenced part of the CDR3 DNA is TGTGCCAGCAGTGCTCCGGGACTGGGCTATGCT. This gives the protein CASSAPGLGYA. The full CDR3 reads CASSAPGLGYAEQFF.